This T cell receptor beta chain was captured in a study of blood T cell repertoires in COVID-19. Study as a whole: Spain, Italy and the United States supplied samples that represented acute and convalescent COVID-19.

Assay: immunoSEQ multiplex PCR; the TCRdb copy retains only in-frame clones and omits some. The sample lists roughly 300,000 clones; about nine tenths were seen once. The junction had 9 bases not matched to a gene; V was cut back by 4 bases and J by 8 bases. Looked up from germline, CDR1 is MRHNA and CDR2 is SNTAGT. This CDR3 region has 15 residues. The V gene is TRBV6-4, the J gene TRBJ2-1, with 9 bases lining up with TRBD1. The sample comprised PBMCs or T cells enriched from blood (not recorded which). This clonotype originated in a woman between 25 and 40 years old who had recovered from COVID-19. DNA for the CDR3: TGTGCCAGCAGTGTGGAAGGGACAGGGTTCGATGAGCAGTTCTTC. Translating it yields CASSVEGTGFDEQFF.